Listed here are 10 T cell receptor beta chains from one sample, sequenced in a study of shared clonotypes between healthy human individuals. Cells designated naive CD8 were CD45RO-negative and were positively selected for CCR7, with terminally differentiated effector memory CD45RA+ cells excluded. Produced via immunoSEQ multiplex PCR; TCRdb's table is partial and in-frame only. The sample lists about 2 million clones; around 96% were seen once. Material for sequencing was naive CD8+ T cells sorted from blood. The source of these receptors is a man aged 18 to 30 in good health.

The chain recombines TRBV14 with TRBJ2-1; the D gene is possibly TRBD1 (6 bases). The CDR3 consists of 16 residues. V lost 0 bases, J lost 6 bases, and 15 bases lay in between. The V gene's germline CDR1 is SGHDN and CDR2 FVKESK. CDR3 DNA sequence: TGTGCCAGCAGCCAAGACCTGACAGGTCGGAGCAATGAGCAGTTCTTC. It translates to CASSQDLTGRSNEQFF.

The chain has TRBV10-3 and TRBJ2-3, with D maybe TRBD1 (6 bases). V lost 4 bases and J 0 bases, leaving 14 bases between the germline ends. Germline lookup yields CDR1 ENHRY and CDR2 SYGVKD. This CDR3 has 16 residues. CDR3 DNA: TGTGCCATCAGTGCCGGGACAACCACTAGCACAGATACGCAGTATTTT. Translated, it gives CAISAGTTTSTDTQYF.

The CDR3 region is CAISESSPGQGRARGEQFF. CDR3 sequence (DNA): TGTGCCATCAGTGAGTCGAGCCCAGGACAGGGCCGGGCCCGAGGTGAGCAGTTCTTC. The chain recombines TRBV10-3 with TRBJ2-1; TRBD1 matches 8 bases. The germline V gene has CDR1 ENHRY and CDR2 SYGVKD. V lost 0 bases to trimming and J lost 9 bases; unmatched junction nucleotides: 19. The CDR3 spans 19 residues.

The chain employs TRBV2 and TRBJ2-1, with 10 positions matching TRBD2. Per the germline V gene, CDR1 is SNHLY and CDR2 is FYNNEI. The V segment lost 2 bases and the J segment 3 bases; nucleotides outside the gene matches: 7. The CDR3 has 17 residues. The DNA of the CDR3 is TGTGCCAGCAGTGAAATCGTTAGCGGGAGGCACTACAATGAGCAGTTCTTC. Encoded protein: CASSEIVSGRHYNEQFF.

The rearrangement joins TRBV4-3 to TRBJ2-3, with 7 bases lining up with TRBD1. The V gene end was trimmed by 1 base and the J gene end by 2 bases; junction bases not matched to a gene: 9. CDR3 length: 17 residues. From germline, CDR1 is LGHNA and CDR2 YSLEER. The CDR3 nucleotides are TGCGCCAGCAGCCAAGGCCCCGGGACAGAGAACACAGATACGCAGTATTTT. Translating gives CASSQGPGTENTDTQYF.

This clone has just one count. V gene TRBV11-2 combines with J gene TRBJ1-6; TRBD1 matches 11 bases. Germline V CDR1 and CDR2: SGHAT, FQNNGV. Trimming at V came to 0 bases and at J to 9 bases, leaving 1 base not matched to a gene. This CDR3 is 15 amino acids long. Written as DNA, the CDR3 is TGTGCCAGCAGCTTAGATGGGACAGGGGGTTCACCCCTCCACTTT. As protein: CASSLDGTGGSPLHF.

Remarks on this clone: Distinct nucleotide sequences in the sample also encode this CDR3. The V call is TRBV19, the J call TRBJ2-1, with 7 bases identical to TRBD2. CDR1 is LNHDA, CDR2 SQIVND, per germline (reference sequence). V lost 3 bases to trimming and J lost 4 bases; unmatched junction nucleotides: 6. The CDR3 sequence is 15 residues long. The chain's CDR3 is CASSILSGGYNEQFF. In DNA, the CDR3 is TGTGCCAGTAGTATCCTTTCCGGGGGGTACAATGAGCAGTTCTTC.

The chain links TRBV2 to TRBJ2-1; 7 bases map to TRBD2. The ends lost 8 bases at V and 4 bases at J; junction bases unmatched: 20. The germline V gene encodes CDR1 SNHLY and CDR2 FYNNEI. The CDR3 contains 18 residues. The CDR3 bases are TGTGCCAGCTCTCGGGTGGCGGGCGGCGGGAGTGTTTACAATGAGCAGTTCTTC. Translated: CASSRVAGGGSVYNEQFF.

The genes are TRBV28 and TRBJ2-7; a possible D gene is TRBD2 (5 bases). The germline V gene encodes CDR1 MDHEN and CDR2 SYDVKM. The V and J ends lost 4 bases and 0 bases respectively, with 10 bases between them. The CDR3 length is 14 residues. CDR3 bases: TGTGCCAGCAGTTACGAGGGAAGCTCCTACGAGCAGTACTTC. Amino acids: CASSYEGSSYEQYF.

The rearrangement joins TRBV5-4 to TRBJ1-2; D is undetermined. The germline gives CDR1 SGHNT, CDR2 YYREEE (reference sequence). This CDR3 has 14 amino acids. Trimming stripped 0 bases from V and 3 bases from J, with 9 bases between. CDR3 sequence: CASSLGGEHYGYTF. DNA for the CDR3: TGTGCCAGCAGCTTGGGCGGGGAGCACTATGGCTACACCTTC. Filled out from reference TRBV5-4 and TRBJ1-2, the complete variable domain reads ETGVTQSPTHLIKTRGQQVTLRCSSQSGHNTVSWYQQALGQGPQFIFQYYREEENGRGNFPPRFSGLQFPNYSSELNVNALELDDSALYLCASSLGGEHYGYTFGSGTRLTVV.